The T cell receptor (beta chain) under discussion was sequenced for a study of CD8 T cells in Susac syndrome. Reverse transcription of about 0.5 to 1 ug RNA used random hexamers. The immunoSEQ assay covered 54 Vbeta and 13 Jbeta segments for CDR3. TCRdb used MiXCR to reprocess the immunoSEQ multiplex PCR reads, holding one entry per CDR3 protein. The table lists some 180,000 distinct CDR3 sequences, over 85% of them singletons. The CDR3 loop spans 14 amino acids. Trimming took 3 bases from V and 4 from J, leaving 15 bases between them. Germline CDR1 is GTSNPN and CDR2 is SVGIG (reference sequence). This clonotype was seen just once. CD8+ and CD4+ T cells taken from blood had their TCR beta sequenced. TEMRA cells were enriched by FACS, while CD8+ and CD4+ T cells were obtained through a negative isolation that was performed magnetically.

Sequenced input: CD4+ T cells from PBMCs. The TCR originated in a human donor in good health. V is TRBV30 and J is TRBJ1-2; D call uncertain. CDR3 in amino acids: CAWREERAGYGYTF. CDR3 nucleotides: TGTGCCTGGAGGGAGGAGAGGGCCGGCTATGGCTACACCTTC.